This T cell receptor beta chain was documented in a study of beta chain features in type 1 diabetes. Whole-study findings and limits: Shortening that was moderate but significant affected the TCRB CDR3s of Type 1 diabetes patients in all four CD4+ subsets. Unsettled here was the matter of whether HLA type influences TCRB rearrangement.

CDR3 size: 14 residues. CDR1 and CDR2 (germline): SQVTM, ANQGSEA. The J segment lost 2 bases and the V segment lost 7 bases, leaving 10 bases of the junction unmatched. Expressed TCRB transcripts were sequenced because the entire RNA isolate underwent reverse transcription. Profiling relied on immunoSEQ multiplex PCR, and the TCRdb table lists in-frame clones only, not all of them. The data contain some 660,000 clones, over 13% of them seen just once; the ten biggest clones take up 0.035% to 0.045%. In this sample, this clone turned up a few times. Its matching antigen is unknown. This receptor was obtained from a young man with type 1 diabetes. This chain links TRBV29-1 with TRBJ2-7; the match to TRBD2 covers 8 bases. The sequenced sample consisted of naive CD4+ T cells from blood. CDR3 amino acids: CSGRRGGNPYEQYF. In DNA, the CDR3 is TGCAGCGGTCGCCGGGGGGGGAACCCCTACGAGCAGTACTTC.